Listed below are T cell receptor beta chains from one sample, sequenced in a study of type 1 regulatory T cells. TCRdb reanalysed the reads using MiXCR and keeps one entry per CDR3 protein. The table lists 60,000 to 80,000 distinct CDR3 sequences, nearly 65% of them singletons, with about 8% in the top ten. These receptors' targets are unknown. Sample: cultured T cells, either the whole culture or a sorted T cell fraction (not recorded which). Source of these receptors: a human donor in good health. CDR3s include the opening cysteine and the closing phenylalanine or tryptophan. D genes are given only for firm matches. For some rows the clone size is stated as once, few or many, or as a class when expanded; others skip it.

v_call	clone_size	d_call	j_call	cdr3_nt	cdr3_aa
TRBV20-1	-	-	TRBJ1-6	TGCAGTGCACCATCCCAGGGATCCTATAATTCACCCCTCCACTTT	CSAPSQGSYNSPLHF
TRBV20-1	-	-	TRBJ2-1	TGCAGTGCTGCCGGGACCCGTAATGAGCAGTTCTTC	CSAAGTRNEQFF
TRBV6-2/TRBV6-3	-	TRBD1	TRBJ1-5	TGTGCCGGGTCCGGGGCCGTGGACAGGGAGTATCAGCCCCAGCATTTT	CAGSGAVDREYQPQHF
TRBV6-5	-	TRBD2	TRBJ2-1	TGTGCCACGGGACTAGCGGGGACCATGAACAATGAGCAGTTCTTC	CATGLAGTMNNEQFF
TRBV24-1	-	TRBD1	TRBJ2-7	TGTGCCACCAGTGGGGGGACAGATTACGAGCAGTACTTC	CATSGGTDYEQYF
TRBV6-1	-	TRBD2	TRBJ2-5	TGTGCCAGCAAAAGACTAGCCAGGGAGACCCAGTACTTC	CASKRLARETQYF
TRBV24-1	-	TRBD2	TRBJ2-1	TGTGCCACCAGTGAGGGGGGACTAGCGGGAAATTTGATCTTC	CATSEGGLAGNLIF
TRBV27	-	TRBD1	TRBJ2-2	TGTGCCAGCAGTTTTTTCCCTTCGGACAGGGCGAACACCGGGGAGCTGTTTTTT	CASSFFPSDRANTGELFF
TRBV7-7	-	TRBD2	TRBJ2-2	TGTGCCAGCAGCTTACGTGGCCTAGCGGAAGTTGGGCCTAACACCGGGGGGCTGTTTTTT	CASSLRGLAEVGPNTGGLFF
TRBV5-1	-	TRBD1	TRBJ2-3	TGCGCCAGCAGCTCAAAACAGGGGGCACTCACAGATACGCAGTATTTT	CASSSKQGALTDTQYF
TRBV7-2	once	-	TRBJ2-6	TGTGCCAGCAGCTTAGAAGCGGTCAGGCAACTAGGTGGGGCCAACGTCCTGACTTTC	CASSLEAVRQLGGANVLTF